Each of the 19 T cell receptor beta chains below was sequenced from the same sample in a study of blood T cell repertoires in COVID-19. Only in-frame clones appear in the TCRdb table, and some are missing; sequencing was by immunoSEQ multiplex PCR. The top ten clones hold roughly 6.2% of a sample with 190,000 or so clones, 85% to 90% of them seen once. Sequencing used peripheral blood. These receptors were taken from a man aged 60 to 69 who had recovered from COVID-19.

A few counts support this clone. The chain combines TRBV12-3 or TRBV12-4 with TRBJ1-1; weak D call: TRBD1 (5 bases). The CDR3 is 13 amino acids. The ends were cut back, 5 bases at V and 4 bases at J, with 11 bases in the middle. CDR3 protein: CASSPSRVTEAFF. Written as DNA, the CDR3 is TGTGCCAGCAGTCCCTCCAGGGTCACTGAAGCTTTCTTT.

The rearrangement joins TRBV19 to TRBJ1-1; no definite D call. The CDR3 runs 14 residues. Trimming cost V 6 bases and J 2 bases, with 13 bases left between them. Germline lookup yields CDR1 LNHDA and CDR2 SQIVND (reference sequence). In DNA form, the CDR3 reads TGTGCCAGTAGCTTGGGGAGGCGTAACACTGAAGCTTTCTTT. Amino acids: CASSLGRRNTEAFF.

This rearrangement joins TRBV6-5 to TRBJ1-3, with 7 positions matching TRBD1. There are 14 residues in the CDR3. Unmatched junction bases numbered 7, after V lost 7 bases and J lost 4 bases. Germline V gene lookup returns CDR1 MNHEY and CDR2 SVGAGI. CDR3 nucleotide sequence: TGTGCCAGCAACCCTGCGGGACAGGGAAACACCATATATTTT. It translates to CASNPAGQGNTIYF.

The chain carries TRBV5-6 and TRBJ1-1, with a weak D call TRBD1 (5 bases). Deletions cut 6 bases from V and 0 bases from J, with 9 bases between. Germline CDR1 reads SGHDT; CDR2 reads YYEEEE. The length of the CDR3 is 13 residues. This CDR3 is CASNGHMNTEAFF. The CDR3 DNA reads TGTGCCAGCAACGGACATATGAACACTGAAGCTTTCTTT.

This chain uses TRBV6-5 with TRBJ2-5, with 8 bases lining up with TRBD1. Germline lookup yields CDR1 MNHEY and CDR2 SVGAGI. There are 13 residues in the CDR3. V lost 6 bases, J lost 5 bases, and 5 bases stayed unmatched. The CDR3 DNA is TGTGCCAGCAGACTGGGACAGGAGGAGACCCAGTACTTC. The encoded protein is CASRLGQEETQYF.

The chain employs TRBV2 and TRBJ2-5; 12 nucleotides agree with TRBD2. V lost 7 bases, J lost 0 bases, and 6 bases stayed unmatched. Germline-derived CDR1 and CDR2 are SNHLY and FYNNEI. CDR3 length equals 16 residues. CDR3 region: CASKTSGGPYQETQYF. The CDR3 coding sequence is TGTGCCAGCAAGACTAGCGGGGGCCCGTACCAAGAGACCCAGTACTTC.

V gene TRBV24-1 combines with J gene TRBJ2-2, with unresolved D. The CDR3 sequence is 13 residues long. Germline-derived CDR1 and CDR2 are KGHDR and SFDVKD. Trimming pared 7 bases from V and 1 base from J, leaving 6 bases between. The CDR3 nucleotides read TGTGCCACCAGGGCGGTGAACACCGGGGAGCTGTTTTTT. Translating it yields CATRAVNTGELFF.

This chain's CDR3 is CASSPDMYYEQYF. The CDR3, as DNA: TGTGCCAGCAGCCCGGACATGTACTACGAGCAGTACTTC. V and J are TRBV7-9 and TRBJ2-7; TRBD1 might be the D (5 bases). The ends were cut back, 5 bases at V and 3 bases at J, with 11 bases in the middle. The germline gives CDR1 SEHNR, CDR2 FQNEAQ (reference sequence). The CDR3 runs to 13 residues.

The chain couples TRBV27 to TRBJ2-1; 10 nucleotides match TRBD1. The CDR3 is 16 amino acids. Germline V lookup: CDR1 MNHEY, CDR2 SMNVEV (reference sequence). The junction had 9 bases not matched to a gene; V was cut back by 5 bases and J by 5 bases. CDR3 nucleotide sequence: TGTGCCAGCAGTACCTCGACAGGGGGCAGGAACAATGAGCAGTTCTTC. Its translation: CASSTSTGGRNNEQFF.

The rearrangement links TRBV5-1 to TRBJ2-2; the D gene is possibly TRBD2 (7 bases). The CDR3 contains 18 residues. Trimming shortened V by 2 bases and J by 0 bases, and 17 bases separated the two germline ends. Germline CDR1 reads SGHRS; CDR2 reads YFSETQ. CDR3 in amino acids: CASSFLGGGAPNTGELFF. CDR3 in DNA: TGCGCCAGCAGCTTCCTTGGGGGGGGCGCCCCGAACACCGGGGAGCTGTTTTTT.

The V and J genes are TRBV6-4 and TRBJ2-6, with 8 nucleotides matching TRBD1. V lost 0 bases to trimming and J lost 0 bases; unmatched junction nucleotides: 7. The germline V gene encodes CDR1 MRHNA and CDR2 SNTAGT. The CDR3 length is 19 residues. The DNA for the CDR3 is TGTGCCAGCAGTGACTCGACAGGGGCCCTCAGCTCTGGGGCCAACGTCCTGACTTTC. Amino acids: CASSDSTGALSSGANVLTF.

The rearrangement joins TRBV5-1 to TRBJ1-3; D remains unclear. CDR3 size: 14 residues. V was trimmed by 7 bases and J by 2 bases, leaving 13 bases between them. Per germline, CDR1 SGHRS and CDR2 YFSETQ. CDR3 DNA: TGCGCCAGCTGCACCGGCGGGGCTGGAAACACCATATATTTT. Protein product: CASCTGGAGNTIYF.

The genes are TRBV11-2 and TRBJ1-4; no firm D call. CDR1 and CDR2 (germline): SGHAT, FQNNGV. The germline V and J ends were trimmed by 1 base and 4 bases, with 10 bases remaining between them. The CDR3 loop spans 15 amino acids. The DNA for the CDR3 is TGTGCCAGCAGCTTAGCGGGAATGATTAATGAAAAACTGTTTTTT. It translates to CASSLAGMINEKLFF.

The rearrangement joins TRBV5-8 to TRBJ1-3; tentatively, D is TRBD1 (6 bases). The V end lost 5 bases, the J end lost 2 bases, and 14 bases lay between the germline ends. The CDR3 consists of 15 residues. Per germline, CDR1 SGHTS and CDR2 YDEGEE. The CDR3, as DNA: TGTGCCAGCAGGGTCCTCGGGGGGCCTGGAAACACCATATATTTT. It encodes CASRVLGGPGNTIYF.

The chain employs TRBV7-2 and TRBJ2-6; 7 bases match TRBD1. The CDR3 runs to 18 residues. Germline V gene sequence: CDR1 SGHTA, CDR2 FQGNSA. Unmatched junction bases numbered 15, after V lost 10 bases and J lost 0 bases. CDR3 sequence (DNA): TGTGCCATCTCGCCCGCGGCAGGGGGTAGCTCTGGGGCCAACGTCCTGACTTTC. This encodes CAISPAAGGSSGANVLTF.

The gene calls are TRBV5-1 and TRBJ1-1; 12 nucleotides match TRBD1. CDR1 is SGHRS, CDR2 YFSETQ, per germline. The CDR3 contains 18 residues. V trimming: 0 bases; J trimming: 1 base; junction bases outside the gene matches: 7. CDR3 in amino acids: CASSLVGTGGAGNTEAFF. CDR3 coding DNA: TGCGCCAGCAGCTTGGTCGGGACAGGGGGCGCCGGGAACACTGAAGCTTTCTTT.

As for this clone: This sample includes further DNA sequences coding for the same CDR3. The chain joins TRBV11-2 to TRBJ1-5, with 10 bases identical to TRBD1. Germline-derived CDR1 and CDR2 are SGHAT and FQNNGV. The CDR3 has 15 residues. V trimming: 5 bases; J trimming: 1 base; junction bases outside the gene matches: 2. DNA of the CDR3: TGTGCCAGCAGCCCGGACAGGGGGAGCAATCAGCCCCAGCATTTT. This sequence encodes CASSPDRGSNQPQHF. The full variable domain, its missing parts supplied by reference TRBV11-2 and TRBJ1-5, is EAGVAQSPRYKIIEKRQSVAFWCNPISGHATLYWYQQILGQGPKLLIQFQNNGVVDDSQLPKDRFSAERLKGVDSTLKIQPAKLEDSAVYLCASSPDRGSNQPQHFGDGTRLSIL.

The chain employs TRBV4-2 and TRBJ1-2; D is unresolved. V was pared by 1 base and J by 3 bases, with 6 bases between. The CDR3 consists of 13 residues. CDR1 and CDR2 from the germline V gene are LGHNA and YNFKEQ. The CDR3 sequence: CASSQARDYGYTF. The CDR3 DNA reads as TGTGCCAGCAGCCAAGCCCGGGACTATGGCTACACCTTC.

The chain combines TRBV28 with TRBJ1-2, with D perhaps TRBD1 (5 bases). Germline CDR1 and CDR2: MDHEN and SYDVKM. The length of the CDR3 is 16 residues. V was cut by 7 bases and J by 1 base, with 19 bases left in between. The CDR3 nucleotides are TGTGCCAGCACCACCATTATATCCGGGGGTAACTATGGCTACACCTTC. Translation: CASTTIISGGNYGYTF.